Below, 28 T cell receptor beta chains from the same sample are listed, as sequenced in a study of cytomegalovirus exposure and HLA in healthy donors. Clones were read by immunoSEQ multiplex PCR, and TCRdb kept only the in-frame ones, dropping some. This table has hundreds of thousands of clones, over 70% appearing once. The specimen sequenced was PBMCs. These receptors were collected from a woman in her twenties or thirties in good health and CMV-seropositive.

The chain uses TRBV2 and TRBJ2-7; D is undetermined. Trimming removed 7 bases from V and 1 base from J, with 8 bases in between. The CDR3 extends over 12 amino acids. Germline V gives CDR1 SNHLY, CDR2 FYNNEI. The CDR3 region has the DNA TGTGCCAGCAAACCTAATTCCTACGAGCAGTACTTC. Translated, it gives CASKPNSYEQYF.

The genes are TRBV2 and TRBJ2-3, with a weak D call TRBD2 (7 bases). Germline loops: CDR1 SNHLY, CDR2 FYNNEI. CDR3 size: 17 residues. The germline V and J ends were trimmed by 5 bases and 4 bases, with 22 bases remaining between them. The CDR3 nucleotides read TGTGCCAGCAGTCCCTACATAGGGGGAGGGCCTGCAGATACGCAGTATTTT. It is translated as CASSPYIGGGPADTQYF.

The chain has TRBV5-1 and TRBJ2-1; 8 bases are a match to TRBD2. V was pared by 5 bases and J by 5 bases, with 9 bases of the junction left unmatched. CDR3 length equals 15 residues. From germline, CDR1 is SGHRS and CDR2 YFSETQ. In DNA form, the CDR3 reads TGCGCCAGCAGTCAGAGCGGGAGCATTGACAATGAGCAGTTCTTC. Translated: CASSQSGSIDNEQFF.

CDR3 amino acids: CASSPRTGYEQYF. The CDR3 DNA reads as TGCGCCAGCAGCCCTCGGACTGGCTACGAGCAGTACTTC. The chain joins TRBV4-3 to TRBJ2-7; the D gene is possibly TRBD2 (5 bases). Germline CDR1 reads LGHNA; CDR2 reads YSLEER. Trimming took 4 bases from V and 3 from J, leaving 10 bases between them. CDR3 length: 13 residues.

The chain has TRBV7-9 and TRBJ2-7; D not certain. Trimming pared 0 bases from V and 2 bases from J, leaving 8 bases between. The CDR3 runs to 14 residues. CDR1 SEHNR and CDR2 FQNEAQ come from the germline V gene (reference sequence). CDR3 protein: CASSLARGTYEQYF. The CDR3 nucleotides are TGTGCCAGCAGCTTAGCGCGAGGTACCTACGAGCAGTACTTC.

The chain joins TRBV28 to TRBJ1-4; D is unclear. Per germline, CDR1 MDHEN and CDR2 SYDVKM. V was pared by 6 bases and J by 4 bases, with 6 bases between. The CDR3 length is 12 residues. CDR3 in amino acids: CASSQDNEKLFF. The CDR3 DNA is TGTGCCAGCAGCCAGGATAATGAAAAACTGTTTTTT.

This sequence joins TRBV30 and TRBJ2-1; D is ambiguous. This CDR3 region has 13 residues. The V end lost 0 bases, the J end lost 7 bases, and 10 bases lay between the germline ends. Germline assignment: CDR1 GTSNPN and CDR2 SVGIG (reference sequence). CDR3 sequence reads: CAWSVLEANEQFF. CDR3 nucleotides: TGTGCCTGGAGTGTACTGGAAGCAAATGAGCAGTTCTTC.

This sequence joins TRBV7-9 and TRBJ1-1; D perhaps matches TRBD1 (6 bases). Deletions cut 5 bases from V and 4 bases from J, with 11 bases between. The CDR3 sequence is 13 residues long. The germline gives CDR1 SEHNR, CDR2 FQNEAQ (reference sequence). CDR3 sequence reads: CASSTRGSTEAFF. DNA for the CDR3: TGTGCCAGCAGCACCAGGGGTAGCACTGAAGCTTTCTTT.

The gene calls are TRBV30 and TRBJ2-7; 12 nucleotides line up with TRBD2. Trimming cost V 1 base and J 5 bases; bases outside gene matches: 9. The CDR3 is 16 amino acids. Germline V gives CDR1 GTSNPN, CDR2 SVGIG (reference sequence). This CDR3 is CAWSGPRTSGIHEQYF. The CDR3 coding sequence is TGTGCCTGGAGTGGGCCGCGGACTAGCGGGATACACGAGCAGTACTTC.

The chain's CDR3 is CASSVGTSFHNEQFF. CDR3 DNA: TGTGCCAGCAGCGTAGGGACTAGCTTCCACAATGAGCAGTTCTTC. The chain combines TRBV9 with TRBJ2-1; 8 bases map to TRBD2. There are 15 residues in the CDR3. J was trimmed by 5 bases and V by 0 bases; bases with no gene match: 4. CDR1 and CDR2 from the germline V gene are SGDLS and YYNGEE.

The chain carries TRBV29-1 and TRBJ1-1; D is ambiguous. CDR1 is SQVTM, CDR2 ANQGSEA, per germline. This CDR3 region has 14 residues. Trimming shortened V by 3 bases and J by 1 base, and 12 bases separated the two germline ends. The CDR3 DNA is TGCAGCGTTGATAAGGAGGGATGGAACACTGAAGCTTTCTTT. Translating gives CSVDKEGWNTEAFF.

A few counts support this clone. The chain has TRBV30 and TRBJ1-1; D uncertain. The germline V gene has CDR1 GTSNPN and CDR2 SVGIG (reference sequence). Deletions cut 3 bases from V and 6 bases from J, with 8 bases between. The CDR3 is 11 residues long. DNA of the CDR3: TGTGCCTGGAGCGACTCAGCTGAAGCTTTCTTT. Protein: CAWSDSAEAFF.

CDR3 residues: CASSLLGGASYGYTF. The CDR3 DNA reads as TGTGCCAGCAGTTTATTAGGGGGCGCTTCCTATGGCTACACCTTC. The chain recombines TRBV28 with TRBJ1-2, with 7 bases aligning to TRBD1. The CDR3 is 15 amino acids. Germline V gives CDR1 MDHEN, CDR2 SYDVKM. Trimming took 1 base from V and 4 from J; bases not matched to a gene: 6.

CDR3 amino acids: CASKPENTEAFF. As DNA, the CDR3 is TGTGCCAGCAAGCCAGAGAACACTGAAGCTTTCTTT. The V gene is TRBV7-9, the J gene TRBJ1-1; unclear D gene. The germline CDR1 and CDR2 sequences are SEHNR and FQNEAQ (reference sequence). The CDR3 has 12 residues. The V end lost 7 bases, the J end lost 1 base, and 7 bases lay between the germline ends.

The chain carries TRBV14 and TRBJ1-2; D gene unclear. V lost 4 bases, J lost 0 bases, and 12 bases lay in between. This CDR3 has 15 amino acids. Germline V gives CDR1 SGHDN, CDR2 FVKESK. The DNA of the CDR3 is TGTGCCAGCAGCCTAAACTGGGCGTCTAACTATGGCTACACCTTC. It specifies CASSLNWASNYGYTF.

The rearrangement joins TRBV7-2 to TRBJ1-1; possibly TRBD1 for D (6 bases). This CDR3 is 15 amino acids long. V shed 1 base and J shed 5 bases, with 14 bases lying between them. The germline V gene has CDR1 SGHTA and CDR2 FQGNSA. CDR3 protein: CASSLGMGAWTEAFF. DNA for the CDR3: TGTGCCAGCAGCTTAGGTATGGGGGCTTGGACTGAAGCTTTCTTT.

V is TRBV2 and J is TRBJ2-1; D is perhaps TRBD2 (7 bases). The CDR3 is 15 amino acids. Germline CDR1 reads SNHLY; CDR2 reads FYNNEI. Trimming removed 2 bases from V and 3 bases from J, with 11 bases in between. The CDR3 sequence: CASSERGGGYNEQFF. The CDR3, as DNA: TGTGCCAGCAGTGAAAGGGGAGGGGGCTACAATGAGCAGTTCTTC.

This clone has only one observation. The CDR3 protein is CASQGPNYNEQFF. In DNA form, the CDR3 reads TGCGCCAGTCAAGGACCCAACTACAATGAGCAGTTCTTC. The chain uses TRBV10-1 and TRBJ2-1, with D uncertain. The CDR3 is 13 amino acids. CDR1 and CDR2 (germline): WNHNN, SYGVQD (reference sequence). V lost 9 bases and J 3 bases, leaving 12 bases between the germline ends.

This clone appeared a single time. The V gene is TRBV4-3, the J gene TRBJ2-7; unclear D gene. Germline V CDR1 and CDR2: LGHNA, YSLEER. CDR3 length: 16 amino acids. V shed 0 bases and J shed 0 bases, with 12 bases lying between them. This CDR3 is CASSQDRGPSSYEQYF. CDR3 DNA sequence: TGCGCCAGCAGCCAAGATCGAGGCCCTAGCTCCTACGAGCAGTACTTC.

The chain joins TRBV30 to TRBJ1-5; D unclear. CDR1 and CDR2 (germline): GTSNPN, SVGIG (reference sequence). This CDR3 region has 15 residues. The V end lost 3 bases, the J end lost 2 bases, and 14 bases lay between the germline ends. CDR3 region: CAWSVDNPGNQPQHF. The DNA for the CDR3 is TGTGCCTGGAGCGTTGACAACCCGGGCAATCAGCCCCAGCATTTT.

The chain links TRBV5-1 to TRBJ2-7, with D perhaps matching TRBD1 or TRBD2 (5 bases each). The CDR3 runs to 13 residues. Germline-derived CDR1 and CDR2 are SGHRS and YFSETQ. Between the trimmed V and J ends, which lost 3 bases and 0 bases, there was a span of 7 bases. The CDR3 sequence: CASSWDDSYEQYF. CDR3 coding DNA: TGCGCCAGCAGCTGGGACGACTCCTACGAGCAGTACTTC.

The CDR3 region is CASSLALNSAEAFF. The CDR3 DNA follows: TGTGCCAGCAGTTTGGCACTGAATTCCGCTGAAGCTTTCTTT. This chain links TRBV27 with TRBJ1-1; no definite D call. The V and J ends lost 3 bases and 6 bases respectively, with 14 bases between them. The CDR3 totals 14 residues. From germline, CDR1 is MNHEY and CDR2 SMNVEV (reference sequence).

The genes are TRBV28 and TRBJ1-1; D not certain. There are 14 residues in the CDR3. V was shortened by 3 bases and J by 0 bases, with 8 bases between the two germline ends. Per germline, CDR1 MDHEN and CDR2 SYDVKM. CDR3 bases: TGTGCCAGCAGTTTCCATCGCATGAACACTGAAGCTTTCTTT. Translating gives CASSFHRMNTEAFF.

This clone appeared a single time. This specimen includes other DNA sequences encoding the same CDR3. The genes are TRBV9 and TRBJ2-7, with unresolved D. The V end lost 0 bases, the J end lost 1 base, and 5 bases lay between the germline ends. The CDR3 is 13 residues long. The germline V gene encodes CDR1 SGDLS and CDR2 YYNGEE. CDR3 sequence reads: CASSVGGSYEQYF. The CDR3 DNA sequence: TGTGCCAGCAGCGTAGGGGGTTCCTACGAGCAGTACTTC.

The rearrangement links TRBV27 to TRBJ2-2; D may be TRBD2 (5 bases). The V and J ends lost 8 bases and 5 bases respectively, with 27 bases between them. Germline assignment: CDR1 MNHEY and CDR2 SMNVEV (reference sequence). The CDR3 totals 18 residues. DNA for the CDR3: TGTGCCAGCTCCGGGGAGTCGCGGAGGACTGGTGGTACCGGGGAGCTGTTTTTT. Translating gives CASSGESRRTGGTGELFF.

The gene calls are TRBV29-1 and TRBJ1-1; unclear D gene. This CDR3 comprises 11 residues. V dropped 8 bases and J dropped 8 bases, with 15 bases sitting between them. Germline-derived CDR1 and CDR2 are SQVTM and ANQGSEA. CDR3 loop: CSFTSGIEAFF. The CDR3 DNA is TGCAGCTTTACTTCCGGGATAGAAGCTTTCTTT. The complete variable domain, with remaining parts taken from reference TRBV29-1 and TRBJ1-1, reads SAVISQKPSRDICQRGTSLTIQCQVDSQVTMMFWYRQQPGQSLTLIATANQGSEATYESGFVIDKFPISRPNLTFSTLTVSNMSPEDSSIYLCSFTSGIEAFFGQGTRLTVV.

CDR3 sequence (DNA): TGTGCCAGCAACGCCAGGAAAGCTAACTATGGCTACACCTTC. It codes for CASNARKANYGYTF. The chain has TRBV6-5 and TRBJ1-2, with unresolved D. The CDR3 runs 14 residues. Trimming cost V 7 bases and J 0 bases, with 12 bases left between them. CDR1 MNHEY and CDR2 SVGAGI come from the germline V gene.

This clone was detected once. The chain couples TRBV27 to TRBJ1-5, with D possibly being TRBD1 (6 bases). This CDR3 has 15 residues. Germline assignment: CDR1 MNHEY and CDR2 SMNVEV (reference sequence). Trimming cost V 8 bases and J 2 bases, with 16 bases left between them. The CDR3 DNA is TGTGCCAGCCCAAGGGGGGATCGGGGCAATCAGCCCCAGCATTTT. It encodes CASPRGDRGNQPQHF.